This T cell receptor (beta chain) was observed in a study of T cells after yellow fever vaccination. Concerning this clonotype: No antigen is known for it.

The CDR3 is 16 amino acids. V trimming: 3 bases; J trimming: 0 bases; junction bases outside the gene matches: 5. Germline CDR1 is ENHRY and CDR2 is SYGVKD. Generation of TCR cDNA used 5'RACE template switching (which added a universal primer site and UMIs). TCRdb passed the 5' RACE reads through MiXCR, listing each CDR3 protein once. There are 450,000 to 600,000 distinct CDR3 sequences in the sample; approximately 16% occur only once, and 17% lies in the top ten. General observations from the study: Clonotypes shared by both compartments, CD4 and CD8, made up a small share. The secondary response was weaker, and its peak arrived faster, on day 5 versus 15.

This TCR was sampled from a man between 18 and 35 years old who received the YFV17D yellow fever vaccine. The chain carries TRBV10-3 and TRBJ2-3; TRBD2 aligns across 8 bases. The material was PBMCs, obtained 4 to 6 days after the first yellow fever vaccination. The CDR3 sequence: CAISDLAGGSTDTQYF. DNA for the CDR3: TGTGCCATCAGTGATTTGGCGGGGGGTAGCACAGATACGCAGTATTTT.